Each of the 10 T cell receptor beta chains below was sequenced from the same sample in a study of monozygotic twins with inflammatory bowel disease. TCRdb re-called the 5' RACE reads; every CDR3 protein appears as one record, without DNA. The sample has over 100,000 distinct CDR3 sequences. The sample taken for sequencing was blood. These receptors were taken from a human donor with ulcerative colitis or Crohn's disease, or a healthy co-twin of an affected twin (not recorded which).

This rearrangement joins TRBV28 to TRBJ2-5; the D call of TRBD2 rests on TCRdb alone, since no DNA is present to check it. CDR1 is MDHEN, CDR2 SYDVKM, per germline. The CDR3 loop spans 14 amino acids. The chain's CDR3 is CASSSGGVFETQYF.

The J gene is TRBJ2-1, the V gene TRBV5-1; TCRdb's assignment of TRBD2 cannot be checked, as there is no DNA. CDR3 size: 14 residues. From germline, CDR1 is SGHRS and CDR2 YFSETQ. CDR3 sequence: CASSLALVVNEQFF.

The rearrangement links TRBV5-1 to TRBJ2-5; TCRdb's D call of TRBD2 is untestable without DNA. Germline V gene sequence: CDR1 SGHRS, CDR2 YFSETQ. The length of the CDR3 is 15 residues. The CDR3 protein is CASSLLGGISETQYF.

The chain joins TRBV9 to TRBJ2-5; there is no DNA to check the TCRdb D call of TRBD2. CDR1 SGDLS and CDR2 YYNGEE come from the germline V gene. CDR3 length: 15 amino acids. CDR3 loop: CASSVASGGRETQYF.

V and J are TRBV29-1 and TRBJ2-3; absent DNA, TCRdb's TRBD2 call cannot be checked. Germline V CDR1 and CDR2: SQVTM, ANQGSEA. The CDR3 has 18 amino acids. CDR3 residues: CSVISRTSGLLSTDTQYF.

The gene calls are TRBV28 and TRBJ2-2; TCRdb indicates TRBD2, and absent DNA this call remains unverified. The CDR3 sequence is 16 residues long. Germline CDR1 and CDR2: MDHEN and SYDVKM. The CDR3 loop is CASSWGLAGGTGELFF.

The chain couples TRBV12-3 or TRBV12-4 to TRBJ2-1; TCRdb's assignment of TRBD1 cannot be checked, as there is no DNA. This CDR3 has 15 residues. The chain's CDR3 is CASSFSGGRSNEQFF.

The chain combines TRBV20-1 with TRBJ1-5. The CDR3 has 14 residues. Germline values: CDR1 DFQATT, CDR2 SNEGSKA (reference sequence). This chain's CDR3 is CSARKEDGNQPQHF.

The rearrangement links TRBV6-1 to TRBJ1-1; TCRdb reports TRBD1, a call that lacks DNA to check it against. The CDR3 extends over 12 amino acids. The germline gives CDR1 MNHNS, CDR2 SASEGT. CDR3 protein: CATGQGNTEAFF.

V gene TRBV5-1 combines with J gene TRBJ1-1. Germline V CDR1 and CDR2: SGHRS, YFSETQ. This CDR3 region has 14 residues. CDR3 amino acids: CASSLLQTNTEAFF.